The clone carrying this T cell receptor beta chain showed up just a few times. What it binds is unknown. The source of the sample is a study of post-analysis software for immune sequencing data. Study observations and caveats: Roughly 5 TRBV segments occurring more often in patients than controls included TRBV5-6, TRBV5-1 and TRBV20-1. Those with multiple sclerosis, the patient group, showed significantly lower normalized Chao1 diversity than controls.

Libraries were made from TCR beta cDNA, and they carried unique molecular identifiers. From about 1 to 10 million T cells, roughly 530,000 cDNA molecules were obtained. TCRdb re-called the PCR reads with MiXCR, one entry per CDR3 protein. The profile shows some 260,000 distinct CDR3 sequences, 36% of them singletons. The CDR3 consists of 16 residues. Germline V lookup: CDR1 SGHRS, CDR2 YFSETQ. V lost 0 bases and J lost 4, with 11 bases in between. The TCR originated in a girl between 10 and 17 years old with multiple sclerosis. Sequenced input: blood. The rearrangement joins TRBV5-1 to TRBJ1-6; D call uncertain. The DNA for the CDR3 is TGCGCCAGCAGCTTGGTGGAGGGCGGATATAATTCACCCCTCCACTTT. As protein: CASSLVEGGYNSPLHF.